These 8 T cell receptor beta chains were all obtained from the same sample, sequenced in a study of blood T cells in healthy people across ages. It was with a sample-barcoded 5' primer and a J-beta primer mix that a second PCR of roughly 7 to 11 cycles was run. TCRdb called the 5' RACE reads again in MiXCR, with one record for every CDR3 protein. The sample has roughly 1.7 million distinct CDR3 sequences, roughly a third seen once; the top ten hold around 11%. Source material: blood. These receptors were taken from a woman younger than 45 in good health.

This clonotype was counted between two and nine times. The chain couples TRBV9 to TRBJ2-3; D perhaps matches TRBD2 (5 bases). The germline CDR1 and CDR2 sequences are SGDLS and YYNGEE. Trimming took off 0 bases at V and 1 base at J, with 9 bases between the two ends. This CDR3 is 15 amino acids long. The CDR3: CASSVDVGGTDTQYF. CDR3 in DNA: TGTGCCAGCAGCGTAGACGTGGGAGGCACAGATACGCAGTATTTT.

V and J are TRBV2 and TRBJ2-1; TRBD2 is a possible D gene (5 bases). V was shortened by 2 bases and J by 4 bases, with 15 bases between the two germline ends. The CDR3 is 16 residues long. The V gene's germline CDR1 is SNHLY and CDR2 FYNNEI. In DNA, the CDR3 is TGTGCCAGCAGTGAAATAGAAGGGAGCGTATACAATGAGCAGTTCTTC. It specifies CASSEIEGSVYNEQFF.

A word on this clonotype: The missing conserved phenylalanine or tryptophan at the end of this CDR3 makes a read error likely. The rearrangement joins TRBV5-1 to TRBJ2-1, with 11 bases that match TRBD2. The CDR3 has 15 amino acids. The junction had 4 bases not matched to a gene; V was cut back by 4 bases and J by 4 bases. Germline V lookup: CDR1 SGHRS, CDR2 YFSETQ. CDR3 region: CASSPGLAAYNEQFV. The CDR3 nucleotides are TGCGCCAGCAGCCCGGGACTAGCGGCTTACAATGAGCAGTTCGTC.

This clonotype showed up many times. The rearrangement uses TRBV29-1 and TRBJ1-2; no definite D call. Trimming removed 4 bases from V and 7 bases from J, with 10 bases in between. From germline, CDR1 is SQVTM and CDR2 ANQGSEA. The CDR3 consists of 11 residues. This chain's CDR3 is CSVADVGGYTF. CDR3 bases: TGCAGCGTTGCGGATGTCGGTGGCTACACCTTC.

The J gene is TRBJ2-1, the V gene TRBV7-9; no firm D call. The CDR3 sequence is 15 residues long. Trimming pared 7 bases from V and 4 bases from J, leaving 17 bases between. Germline CDR1 SEHNR, CDR2 FQNEAQ (reference sequence). The DNA of the CDR3 is TGTGCCAGCATCGTTCGCCAGGATATTTACAATGAGCAGTTCTTC. This translates into CASIVRQDIYNEQFF.

The gene calls are TRBV2 and TRBJ2-5, with 8 bases lining up with TRBD2. The V gene's germline CDR1 is SNHLY and CDR2 FYNNEI. V lost 3 bases, J lost 11 bases, and 14 bases stayed unmatched. There are 15 residues in the CDR3. CDR3 amino acids: CASSDTGLAYNEQYF. The CDR3 region has the DNA TGTGCCAGCAGTGACACAGGACTAGCCTACAATGAGCAGTACTTC.

V is TRBV29-1 and J is TRBJ1-1, with D hard to call. Germline CDR1 SQVTM, CDR2 ANQGSEA. The CDR3 has 14 amino acids. V was trimmed by 6 bases and J by 4 bases, leaving 18 bases between them. For the CDR3, the DNA is TGCAGCGTCCTATTTTTTGGATTGACCACTGAAGCTTTCTTT. As protein: CSVLFFGLTTEAFF.

This rearrangement joins TRBV12-3 or TRBV12-4 to TRBJ2-7, with 8 bases identical to TRBD1. V gave up 4 bases and J gave up 7 bases; unmatched junction bases: 3. CDR3 length equals 12 residues. The CDR3 DNA sequence: TGTGCCAGCAGTTGGACAGGGAGGGAGCAGTACTTC. Translation gives CASSWTGREQYF.